The T cell receptor (beta chain) under discussion was sequenced for a study of Ad26.COV2.S vaccination and SARS-CoV-2 variants (dated by TCRdb to the early 2020s). Regarding the research as a whole: Vaccine-arm donors were drawn from COV1001, a multicentre, randomized, double-blind, placebo-controlled phase I-IIa trial of Ad26.COV2.S in healthy adults. Ad26.COV2.S was administered intramuscularly at 5 x 10^10 or 1 x 10^11 viral particles, either as a single shot or as two shots given 56 days apart. TCRbeta repertoire sequencing was used to assess the specificity and breadth of SARS-CoV-2-reactive T cell receptors after Ad26.COV2.S vaccination. A total of about 30 samples were included in the TCR-sequenced set, comprising approximately 20 Ad26.COV2.S vaccine recipients, 5 placebo recipients and 8 SARS-CoV-2 convalescent individuals. Trial participants were randomized into five groups of five, in which low-dose or high-dose Ad26.COV2.S was given once or twice, or placebo was given on both occasions. Throughout the experiments and outcome assessment, investigators stayed blinded to trial group allocation. Summary of the overall study and its limitations: Comparable non-spike TCR breadth was observed between vaccine and placebo recipients, consistent with only spike being contained in the vaccine. The authors noted that the TCR breadth and depth analyses may have underestimated total T cell responses. Spike-specific TCR breadth was higher in Ad26.COV2.S recipients than in placebo recipients (P = 0.0014). Substantial breadth of spike-specific CD8+ and CD4+ T cell responses was reported after vaccination. The study was not powered for comparison of responses between vaccine doses or regimens.

TCRbeta CDR3 regions were sequenced with the immunoSEQ Assay. After extraction, genomic DNA underwent amplification by bias-controlled multiplex PCR, followed by high-throughput sequencing. Regarding the original processing steps: To quantify the absolute abundance of every unique TCRbeta CDR3 region, sequences were collapsed and filtered. Usable DNA was measured by amplifying reference genes present in all nucleated cells, and TCRbeta template counts were normalized to that usable DNA to estimate T cell fraction. Repertoire TCRs were annotated as SARS-CoV-2-specific by exact matching of V gene, CDR3 amino acid sequence and J gene to a known reactive TCR set. The reference SARS-CoV-2 TCR set came from MIRA and was filtered for enrichment in COVID-19-positive ImmuneCODE repertoires, removing public or cross-reactive TCRs. Using the MIRA antigens, annotated TCRs were further analysed by specific ORF or by position within an ORF. Breadth was defined as the number of annotated unique rearrangements divided by the total number of unique productive rearrangements, and depth was defined as the summed frequency of the annotated unique rearrangements. Group comparisons of TCR breadth used two-sided Wilcoxon rank-sum tests. The clones in this table, taken by TCRdb from immuneACCESS, are in-frame only. Not every clone is retained; where verified, under half of the shortfall comes from an unresolved V gene, and the cause of the rest is unknown. V and J calls and clone size are as listed in that table; D and trimming were resolved from the DNA. The sample table shows about 400,000 clones, and about four fifths are seen once. The biggest ten clones account for around 7.4% of the sample.

The germline V gene (reference sequence) supplies CDR1 SEHNR and CDR2 FQNEAQ. Spanning cysteine to phenylalanine, the CDR3 consists of 16 amino acids. Left in the record is the CDR3 DNA by itself, 48 bases read in frame from the first base. V is reduced by 5 bases and J by 6 bases, leaving a spacing of 21 bases between them. Read against the paper, the sample's treatment or condition label means: over 15 received Ad26.COV2.S at low or high dose, single or two shots; several received placebo; per-sample allocation not given. For vaccine and placebo recipients, repertoires were sequenced using samples collected on day 63 after the first injection. Cohort 1b enrolled about two dozen adults aged 18-55 years at a single site in Boston, USA, between 29 July and 7 August 2020. Ad26.COV2.S was a replication-incompetent adenovirus type 26 vector expressing a prefusion-stabilized SARS-CoV-2 spike protein from the original Wuhan strain.

On this clone itself: Its antigen specificity is not known. Qualities for individual bases were not recorded, and no much larger clone is one base off.

The sample was peripheral blood, taken in a trial of Ad26.COV2.S vaccine versus placebo. The chain is assembled from TRBV7-9 and TRBJ2-3; the D gene cannot be resolved beyond TRBD1 or TRBD2, each matching 6 bases. The source is a person between 18 and 65 years old who received the Ad26.COV2.S COVID-19 vaccine or a placebo. The CDR3: CASSVARGRTTDTQYF. Read as DNA, the sequence is TGTGCCAGCAGCGTCGCCAGGGGAAGGACTACCGATACGCAGTATTTT.